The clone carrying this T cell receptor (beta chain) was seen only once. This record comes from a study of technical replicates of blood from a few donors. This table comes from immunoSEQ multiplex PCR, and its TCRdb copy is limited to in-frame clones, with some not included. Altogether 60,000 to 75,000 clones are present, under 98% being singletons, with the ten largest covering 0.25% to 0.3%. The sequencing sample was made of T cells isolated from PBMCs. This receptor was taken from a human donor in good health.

The CDR3 DNA reads TGTGCCAGCTCCGATGCACTCTCTGGAAACACCATATATTTT. Its protein is CASSDALSGNTIYF. V usage is TRBV5-4 and J usage is TRBJ1-3; D is undetermined. Trimming shortened V by 7 bases and J by 0 bases, and 11 bases separated the two germline ends. There are 14 residues in the CDR3. In germline, CDR1 is SGHNT, CDR2 YYREEE (reference sequence).